This entry lists 14 T cell receptor beta chains sequenced from one sample in a study of T cells after yellow fever vaccination. TCRdb processed the 5' RACE reads anew with MiXCR; each CDR3 protein has one entry. Of some 160,000 distinct CDR3 sequences listed, around 9.3% are singletons. The source was CD8+ T cells sorted from PBMCs, collected 45 days after the yellow fever booster vaccination. These receptors were taken from a man younger than 35 who received the YFV17D yellow fever vaccine.

This clonotype occurred many times. V and J are TRBV7-9 and TRBJ2-3; 8 bases are shared with TRBD2. CDR1 is SEHNR and CDR2 is FQNEAQ in the germline V gene (reference sequence). V lost 6 bases to trimming and J lost 4 bases; unmatched junction nucleotides: 6. The CDR3 loop spans 14 amino acids. The CDR3 loop is CASRPTGGPDTQYF. The CDR3 DNA is TGTGCCAGCAGGCCTACGGGAGGGCCAGATACGCAGTATTTT.

A single count supports this clonotype. The gene calls are TRBV20-1 and TRBJ2-1, with 15 bases matching TRBD2. The CDR3 contains 19 residues. The germline V gene has CDR1 DFQATT and CDR2 SNEGSKA (reference sequence). V was pared by 2 bases and J by 4 bases, with 12 bases of the junction left unmatched. DNA for the CDR3: TGCAGTGCTAGACCTAATGCCGGGACTAGCGGGGGGTCGTACAATGAGCAGTTCTTC. It codes for CSARPNAGTSGGSYNEQFF.

This clonotype was seen a handful of times. The chain carries TRBV11-2 and TRBJ2-2, with D perhaps matching TRBD2 (6 bases). Trimming removed 1 base at V and 6 bases at J, with 12 bases between. This CDR3 is 15 amino acids long. The germline gives CDR1 SGHAT, CDR2 FQNNGV. Here the CDR3 reads CASSLVRLVPGELFF. Written as DNA, the CDR3 is TGTGCCAGCAGCTTAGTCCGACTAGTACCCGGGGAGCTGTTTTTT.

About this clonotype: Because it lacks the conserved phenylalanine or tryptophan at the end, this CDR3 is likely a read error. The V and J genes are TRBV12-3 or TRBV12-4 and TRBJ1-2, with 8 bases matching TRBD1. Trimming took 5 bases from V and 3 from J; bases not matched to a gene: 2. This CDR3 is built from 13 residues. The CDR3 here is CASSQTGDYGYTL. The CDR3 coding sequence is TGTGCCAGCAGTCAGACAGGGGACTATGGCTACACCTTA.

The chain links TRBV6-5 to TRBJ2-3; maybe TRBD2 (6 bases). CDR3 length: 14 amino acids. Germline CDR1 and CDR2: MNHEY and SVGAGI. V was shortened by 1 base and J by 4 bases, with 9 bases between the two germline ends. The CDR3 is CASSYWPGADTQYF. In DNA, the CDR3 is TGTGCCAGCAGTTACTGGCCGGGGGCAGATACGCAGTATTTT.

The chain has TRBV4-3 and TRBJ2-1, with a possible D match to TRBD1 (6 bases). From germline, CDR1 is LGHNA and CDR2 YSLEER. Between the trimmed V and J ends, which lost 2 bases and 0 bases, there was a span of 17 bases. This CDR3 comprises 18 residues. The CDR3: CASSQSPQGTSSYNEQFF. CDR3 DNA: TGCGCCAGCAGCCAAAGCCCCCAGGGGACCAGCTCCTACAATGAGCAGTTCTTC.

This clonotype was picked up many times. The rearrangement links TRBV6-2 or TRBV6-3 to TRBJ2-1; 8 bases are a match to TRBD1. Unmatched junction bases numbered 8, after V lost 2 bases and J lost 8 bases. Germline V gene sequence: CDR1 MNHEY, CDR2 SVGEGT. The CDR3 contains 15 residues. CDR3 sequence: CASSYEDRVSDEQFF. The CDR3 DNA sequence: TGTGCCAGCAGTTACGAGGACAGGGTTAGCGATGAGCAGTTCTTC.

The V gene is TRBV7-9, the J gene TRBJ1-5; possibly TRBD1 for D (6 bases). Germline V gene lookup returns CDR1 SEHNR and CDR2 FQNEAQ (reference sequence). With 3 bases removed from V and 4 bases from J, the gap between germline ends came to 10 bases. This CDR3 has 14 amino acids. The CDR3 is CASSFGGLNQPQHF. Written as DNA, the CDR3 is TGTGCCAGCAGCTTCGGGGGCCTGAATCAGCCCCAGCATTTT.

There are a few counts of this clonotype. The chain employs TRBV7-9 and TRBJ1-3, with no clear D. The CDR3 is made up of 15 amino acids. In germline, CDR1 is SEHNR, CDR2 FQNEAQ (reference sequence). V gave up 5 bases and J gave up 2 bases, with 13 bases separating them. CDR3: CASSRTDRAGNTIYF. CDR3 DNA sequence: TGTGCCAGCAGCCGTACAGACCGAGCTGGAAACACCATATATTTT.

This clonotype was counted many times. J is TRBJ2-3 and V is TRBV9; 14 nucleotides agree with TRBD2. V gave up 2 bases and J gave up 2 bases; unmatched junction bases: 4. The germline gives CDR1 SGDLS, CDR2 YYNGEE. This CDR3 is 17 amino acids long. The CDR3 DNA follows: TGTGCCAGCAGCGTTCGGACTAGCGGGGGGTCCACAGATACGCAGTATTTT. Protein product: CASSVRTSGGSTDTQYF.

V usage is TRBV2 and J usage is TRBJ2-7; TRBD2 agrees at 9 bases. V was clipped by 8 bases and J by 5 bases; unmatched bases: 19. The CDR3 contains 17 residues. The germline V gene encodes CDR1 SNHLY and CDR2 FYNNEI. The CDR3 protein is CASVRTPWVAGEHEQYF. DNA for the CDR3: TGTGCCAGCGTGAGGACTCCATGGGTAGCGGGGGAGCACGAGCAGTACTTC. The variable domain in full, with the rest retrieved from reference TRBV2 and TRBJ2-7, is EPEVTQTPSHQVTQMGQEVILRCVPISNHLYFYWYRQILGQKVEFLVSFYNNEISEKSEIFDDQFSVERPDGSNFTLKIRSTKLEDSAMYFCASVRTPWVAGEHEQYFGPGTRLTVT.

The V and J genes are TRBV4-1 and TRBJ1-2, with TRBD1 matching 9 bases. V dropped 5 bases and J dropped 8; count of bases not matched to a gene: 9. Looked up from germline, CDR1 is MGHRA and CDR2 is YSYEKL. This CDR3 comprises 14 residues. Here the CDR3 DNA reads TGCGCCAGCAGCGCCGGGGACAGGGCGCGGGGCTACACCTTC. This codes for CASSAGDRARGYTF.

This clonotype was seen more than once but under ten times. V gene TRBV6-1 combines with J gene TRBJ2-3; tentative D call: TRBD2 (6 bases). The V gene's germline CDR1 is MNHNS and CDR2 SASEGT. The length of the CDR3 is 14 residues. The ends were cut back, 11 bases at V and 0 bases at J, with 15 bases in the middle. The CDR3 DNA sequence: TGTGCCCTCGCCCCGGGGACTAGCACAGATACGCAGTATTTT. It translates to CALAPGTSTDTQYF.

This clonotype was counted between two and nine times. V usage is TRBV5-1 and J usage is TRBJ1-1; TRBD1 might be the D (6 bases). Between the trimmed V and J ends, which lost 5 bases and 0 bases, there was a span of 11 bases. The CDR3 is made up of 14 amino acids. Germline loops: CDR1 SGHRS, CDR2 YFSETQ. The CDR3 protein is CASRQQGVNTEAFF. CDR3 DNA sequence: TGCGCCAGCAGACAACAGGGAGTGAACACTGAAGCTTTCTTT. Full variable domain (missing parts from reference TRBV5-1 and TRBJ1-1): KAGVTQTPRYLIKTRGQQVTLSCSPISGHRSVSWYQQTPGQGLQFLFEYFSETQRNKGNFPGRFSGRQFSNSRSEMNVSTLELGDSALYLCASRQQGVNTEAFFGQGTRLTVV.